The subject of this entry is one T cell receptor beta chain. No antigen is known for it. Per-base quality was not reported, and no clone a single base away is much larger than it. V ends up 4 bases short and J 4 bases short, with an unmatched junction base count of 11. CDR1 and CDR2 are read off the germline V gene (reference sequence) as LGHDT and YNNKEL. The CDR3 goes from the cysteine to the phenylalanine over 16 residues. Only the CDR3 DNA stays, 48 bases, in frame from base 1. Participants in the prospective study were aged roughly 18 to 100 years, lived in some 24 United States geographic areas, and enrolled through a virtual design. In the prospective study, cohorts were assigned on the basis of participant-reported clinical history obtained from a screening survey and a study questionnaire. Recovered participants in ImmuneRACE Cohort 3 were defined as having two consecutive negative NP/OP PCR tests, clearance from a healthcare professional, or resolution of symptoms. Mobile phlebotomists in the prospective study collected whole blood, serum and a nasopharyngeal or oropharyngeal swab from every participant. Prospective study participants could optionally give additional blood draws and questionnaires over a roughly 2-month period. Prospective study blood samples were shipped either frozen or at room temperature before DNA extraction.

The source of the sample is a study of blood T cell repertoires in COVID-19 (dated by TCRdb to about 2020). About the study as a whole: Samples from collaborators originated in the United States, Italy and Spain and spanned both the acute and convalescent phases of COVID-19. The material from the prospective study consisted of cDNA or gDNA derived from T cells, B-cell-depleted T cells, or PBMCs. Subjects who had been exposed to COVID-19, were actively infected with it, or had recovered from it provided the deeply sampled blood TCRbeta repertoires that made up the dataset. The repertoires were made available in a free public database intended to serve as a resource for research on the immune response to SARS-CoV-2. The samples were drawn from the first 160 participants of the ongoing ImmuneRACE study and from 950 to 1,500 subjects provided by 6 global collaborators. A de-identified subject ID, COVID-19 status, age in years and sex were almost always included in the sample metadata. Where available, HLA class I and class II types were obtained from metadata supplied by the sample provider rather than from assay-based typing. General study outcomes and caveats: How much clinical and demographic metadata was included differed by source and by participant, and the metadata was provided uncurated.

The immunoSEQ Assay, a bias-controlled multiplex PCR, was used to amplify TCRbeta CDR3 regions from genomic DNA. Processing in the source paper ran as follows. Nucleated cell counts per sample were estimated from amplification of reference gene primers within the assay. Sequence reads were collapsed and filtered to measure the absolute abundance of every unique TCRbeta CDR3 rearrangement. Productive Simpson clonality was computed per sample as the square root of Simpson's diversity index over productive rearrangements. Drawn from immuneACCESS, this table holds only the in-frame rearrangements with V and J called that TCRdb kept. Clones are partly lost; checked studies trace under half to an unresolved V gene and leave the rest unexplained. D and trimming were read from the DNA, whereas the V and J calls and clone size are those reported in that table. A total of around 330,000 clones appear in this sample, roughly nine tenths of them only once. Over 4% of the sample goes to the ten largest clones.

The sequence was collected from a man aged 60 to 69 who had recovered from COVID-19. Sequenced sample: PBMCs or T cells enriched from blood (not recorded which). The chain couples TRBV3-1 (or the pseudogene TRBV3-2) to TRBJ2-7, and 9 junctional nucleotides match TRBD1. For the CDR3, the sequence is CASSPLGQGIKYEQYF. The DNA sequence is given as TGTGCCAGCAGCCCCCTCGGACAGGGGATTAAATACGAGCAGTACTTC.